This note documents a single T cell receptor (beta chain) sequence. The data stem from a study of blood T cell repertoires in COVID-19. Whole-study context: The samples span acute and convalescent COVID-19 from the United States, Italy and Spain. The analysed material was cDNA or gDNA that came from T cells, B-cell-depleted T cells, or PBMCs.

Source study methods: Reference gene primer amplification gave nucleated cell count estimates. TCRdb keeps only in-frame clones here, not all; method: immunoSEQ multiplex PCR. V and J calls and clone size are as listed in that table; D and trimming were resolved from the DNA. The sample holds about 300,000 clones; around 90% are singletons and the top ten take 5% to 7%. Input material: peripheral blood. This TCR derives from a man younger than 35 who had recovered from COVID-19.

CDR3 loop: CASSLRDRDDEQYF. DNA for the CDR3: TGTGCCAGCAGTTTAAGGGACAGGGATGACGAGCAGTACTTC. J is TRBJ2-7 and V is TRBV27; 9 bases fit TRBD1. Germline loops: CDR1 MNHEY, CDR2 SMNVEV (reference sequence). The CDR3 runs to 14 residues. V was clipped by 2 bases and J by 5 bases; unmatched bases: 4.